A selection of T cell receptor beta chains follows, all from one sample in a study of blood T cell repertoires in COVID-19. Sequenced by immunoSEQ multiplex PCR; TCRdb stores in-frame clones only, minus some. The table has fewer than 65,000 clones, 80% to 90% seen once; the top ten hold 1.3%. The material sequenced was peripheral blood. All receptors come from an elderly woman with acute or convalescent COVID-19. The CDR3 runs from the conserved cysteine through the conserved F or W. A D gene is named only where the DNA matches it firmly. Rows may omit the clone size; those that give it use once, few, many or a size class.

>TRBD2|TRBV7-9|few|TRBJ2-5
CASSLGGLPRQETQYF
TGTGCCAGCAGCTTAGGGGGACTACCTCGCCAAGAGACCCAGTACTTC
>.|TRBV6-5|.|TRBJ2-7
CASIRDSSYEQYF
TGTGCCAGCATTCGAGACAGCTCCTACGAGCAGTACTTC
>TRBD1|TRBV6-5|.|TRBJ2-7
CASSRRDRDFYEQYF
TGTGCCAGCAGTAGGCGGGACAGGGACTTCTACGAGCAGTACTTC
>.|TRBV10-3|.|TRBJ1-5
CAISESVGNNQPQHF
TGTGCCATCAGTGAGTCTGTCGGGAACAATCAGCCCCAGCATTTT
>.|TRBV2|few|TRBJ1-1
CASSGPGQLMNTEAFF
TGTGCCAGCAGTGGACCGGGACAACTCATGAACACTGAAGCTTTCTTT
>TRBD2|TRBV9|medium-sized|TRBJ2-1
CASSGSLAGSTSYNEQFF
TGTGCCAGCAGCGGGTCTCTAGCGGGCTCGACCTCCTACAATGAGCAGTTCTTC
>.|TRBV7-3|.|TRBJ1-6
CASSSPGASPLHF
TGTGCCAGCAGCTCTCCAGGGGCTTCACCCCTCCACTTT
>TRBD1|TRBV7-9|.|TRBJ1-2
CASSLGQGAFGYGYTF
TGTGCCAGCAGCTTAGGACAGGGGGCGTTCGGCTATGGCTACACCTTC
>.|TRBV11-2|.|TRBJ2-5
CASSSRLGGEDWVVETQYF
TGTGCCAGCAGCTCACGACTAGGAGGAGAGGATTGGGTCGTTGAGACCCAGTACTTC
>.|TRBV5-8|.|TRBJ1-5
CASSSSGGYSNQPQHF
TGTGCCAGCAGCTCATCAGGTGGATATAGCAATCAGCCCCAGCATTTT
>.|TRBV19|.|TRBJ1-3
CASTKSPDWTIYF
TGTGCCAGTACCAAATCCCCCGACTGGACCATATATTTT
>.|TRBV28|.|TRBJ2-1
CASTKGLVVNEQFF
TGTGCCAGCACCAAGGGGCTAGTAGTCAATGAGCAGTTCTTC
>.|TRBV28|.|TRBJ2-7
CASTLGARALFF
TGTGCCAGCACCCTGGGGGCGCGCGCCCTCTTCTTC
>.|TRBV5-6|.|TRBJ1-1
CASNRQLMNTEAFF
TGTGCCAGCAACCGACAGCTCATGAACACTGAAGCTTTCTTT
>.|TRBV6-5|.|TRBJ1-1
CASRSYSGMNTEAFF
TGTGCCAGCAGATCATACTCAGGCATGAACACTGAAGCTTTCTTT